This T cell receptor beta chain was recovered during a study of PD-1 blockade in mismatch repair-deficient tumors. Study context: Patients had approximately 12 mismatch repair-deficient cancer types, all previously treated and progressing.

Study-level findings and limits: Tumor-resident clones, often undetectable pretreatment in blood, expanded then contracted after pembrolizumab.

Trimming removed 3 bases at V and 3 bases at J, with 7 bases between. Per the germline V gene, CDR1 is SNHLY and CDR2 is FYNNEI. This CDR3 contains 13 residues. Every patient had mismatch repair deficiency by PCR or immunohistochemistry. TCRs were sequenced from a few patients responding to pembrolizumab. Measured with immunoSEQ multiplex PCR; TCRdb has only the in-frame clones, and not every one. The sample records about 25,000 clones, roughly 83% being singletons. A remark on this clone: Its antigen is still unknown.

This sequence was found in an adult with mismatch repair-deficient cancer. This chain connects TRBV2 to TRBJ2-3, with D maybe TRBD2 (5 bases). This material consisted of PBMCs, taken before pembrolizumab treatment. This CDR3 reads CASSEGATDTQYF. In DNA, the CDR3 is TGTGCCAGCAGTGAGGGAGCGACAGATACGCAGTATTTT.